The 17 T cell receptor beta chains in this list originate from one sample, sequenced in a study of blood T cell repertoires in COVID-19. TCRdb keeps only in-frame clones here, not all; method: immunoSEQ multiplex PCR. The repertoire holds 200,000 to 300,000 clones, with roughly four fifths as singletons. Sequenced input: peripheral blood. Receptors originate from a woman aged 18 to 35 with acute or convalescent COVID-19.

This clone appeared a few times. The rearrangement joins TRBV5-6 to TRBJ2-7; D is undetermined. V lost 0 bases and J lost 0, with 10 bases in between. The CDR3 has 15 residues. CDR1 SGHDT and CDR2 YYEEEE come from the germline V gene. The CDR3 nucleotides are TGTGCCAGCAGCTTGGTCTTTGGAGTCTCCTACGAGCAGTACTTC. Translating it yields CASSLVFGVSYEQYF. The entire variable domain, with the rest obtained from reference TRBV5-6 and TRBJ2-7, is as follows: DAGVTQSPTHLIKTRGQQVTLRCSPKSGHDTVSWYQQALGQGPQFIFQYYEEEERQRGNFPDRFSGHQFPNYSSELNVNALLLGDSALYLCASSLVFGVSYEQYFGPGTRLTVT.

V is TRBV6-1 and J is TRBJ1-5, with D tentatively TRBD1 (6 bases). Germline CDR1 reads MNHNS; CDR2 reads SASEGT. V lost 3 bases and J 3 bases, leaving 12 bases between the germline ends. The CDR3 contains 15 residues. The CDR3 nucleotides read TGTGCCAGCAGTGACGACAGGACATCCAATCAGCCCCAGCATTTT. Its protein is CASSDDRTSNQPQHF.

CDR3 loop: CSASRLKGSGANVLTF. The CDR3 DNA follows: TGCAGTGCTAGTCGCCTAAAGGGGTCTGGGGCCAACGTCCTGACTTTC. This sequence joins TRBV20-1 and TRBJ2-6, with D possibly being TRBD1 (5 bases). This CDR3 contains 16 residues. Looked up from germline, CDR1 is DFQATT and CDR2 is SNEGSKA (reference sequence). V was trimmed by 3 bases and J by 1 base, leaving 13 bases between them.

V is TRBV28 and J is TRBJ2-5; D is ambiguous. The CDR3 is made up of 14 amino acids. Germline V lookup: CDR1 MDHEN, CDR2 SYDVKM. With 7 bases removed from V and 2 bases from J, the gap between germline ends came to 14 bases. The CDR3 bases are TGTGCCAGCAAAAACAGATTTTTTCAAGAGACCCAGTACTTC. Translating it yields CASKNRFFQETQYF.

This rearrangement joins TRBV18 to TRBJ2-5, with 8 nucleotides matching TRBD1. CDR3 length equals 13 residues. V dropped 5 bases and J dropped 3; count of bases not matched to a gene: 2. Germline V gene lookup returns CDR1 KGHSH and CDR2 LQKENI. The CDR3 DNA reads TGTGCCAGCTCAGGACAGGGAGAAGAGACCCAGTACTTC. Translating gives CASSGQGEETQYF.

The chain has TRBV7-6 and TRBJ1-3; no definite D call. Germline CDR1 reads SGHVS; CDR2 reads FNYEAQ. The V gene lost 5 bases and the J gene lost 0 bases, with 11 bases spanning the gap. The CDR3 is made up of 15 amino acids. The CDR3, as DNA: TGTGCCAGCAGCCCAGGCCGTAGCTCTGGAAACACCATATATTTT. Its protein is CASSPGRSSGNTIYF.

The V call is TRBV21-1, the J call TRBJ2-4; TRBD2 is the table's D call, not checked against the DNA. TRBV21-1 constitutes a pseudogene. CDR3 length equals 14 residues. For the CDR3, the DNA is TGTGCCAGCAGGGGATGGGGAGGTGTGCGCATTCAGTACTTC. Translating gives CASRGWGGVRIQYF.

The chain uses TRBV6-1 and TRBJ1-5; D is ambiguous. The germline V gene has CDR1 MNHNS and CDR2 SASEGT. V lost 2 bases, J lost 3 bases, and 14 bases lay in between. The CDR3 extends over 16 amino acids. The CDR3 loop is CASSELGGYPNQPQHF. The DNA for the CDR3 is TGTGCCAGCAGTGAACTCGGCGGGTACCCCAATCAGCCCCAGCATTTT.

V usage is TRBV3-1 (or the pseudogene TRBV3-2) and J usage is TRBJ2-1, with 15 bases aligning to TRBD2. The V and J ends lost 1 base and 15 bases, in that order; junction bases with no gene match: 4. The germline CDR1 and CDR2 sequences are LGHDT and YNNKEL (reference sequence). This CDR3 has 14 amino acids. The DNA for the CDR3 is TGTGCCAGCAGCCAAGGGACTAGCGGGAGGGCCCCGTTCTTC. Its translation is CASSQGTSGRAPFF.

This sequence joins TRBV5-1 and TRBJ1-2, with 9 positions matching TRBD1. CDR1 and CDR2 (germline): SGHRS, YFSETQ. V lost 6 bases, J lost 1 base, and 7 bases stayed unmatched. The CDR3 runs 15 residues. CDR3 nucleotides: TGCGCCAGCATGTCCGGGACAGGGTATAACTATGGCTACACCTTC. It is translated as CASMSGTGYNYGYTF.

J is TRBJ2-7 and V is TRBV6-5; TRBD1 is a possible D gene (5 bases). This CDR3 has 16 residues. The ends were cut back, 2 bases at V and 2 bases at J, with 16 bases in the middle. CDR1 MNHEY and CDR2 SVGAGI come from the germline V gene. CDR3 nucleotide sequence: TGTGCCAGCAGTTACCAGCCCGGCAGGGCTACCTACGAGCAGTACTTC. It translates to CASSYQPGRATYEQYF.

The chain recombines TRBV28 with TRBJ1-4; D is undetermined. The length of the CDR3 is 13 residues. V lost 5 bases and J 7 bases, leaving 11 bases between the germline ends. Germline loops: CDR1 MDHEN, CDR2 SYDVKM. The CDR3 loop is CASSPPSSEKLFF. CDR3 nucleotide sequence: TGTGCCAGCAGTCCCCCGTCCTCTGAAAAACTGTTTTTT.

V is TRBV25-1 and J is TRBJ2-1; 9 bases are a match to TRBD2. Unmatched junction bases numbered 0, after V lost 2 bases and J lost 4 bases. Germline CDR1 MGHDK, CDR2 SYGVNS. The CDR3 is 14 residues long. The CDR3 is CASSELAGYNEQFF. CDR3 DNA: TGTGCCAGCAGTGAACTAGCGGGGTACAATGAGCAGTTCTTC.

This chain connects TRBV10-1 to TRBJ1-5; tentatively, D is TRBD1 (6 bases). In germline, CDR1 is WNHNN, CDR2 SYGVQD (reference sequence). V was shortened by 6 bases and J by 7 bases, with 19 bases between the two germline ends. The CDR3 has 15 residues. This chain's CDR3 is CASRRTRDIKQPQHF. CDR3 DNA sequence: TGCGCCAGCAGAAGGACCCGGGACATTAAGCAGCCCCAGCATTTT.

V is TRBV25-1 and J is TRBJ1-6; D ambiguous. Germline V gene data show CDR1 as MGHDK and CDR2 as SYGVNS. V lost 8 bases, J lost 9 bases, and 11 bases lay in between. The CDR3 covers 12 residues. Here the CDR3 DNA reads TGTGCCAGCGGATCTGACTTTTCACCCCTCCACTTT. It translates to CASGSDFSPLHF.

CDR3 region: CASSVEGGSPLHF. CDR3 nucleotides: TGTGCCAGCAGTGTGGAGGGGGGGTCACCCCTCCACTTT. The chain uses TRBV2 and TRBJ1-6; D perhaps matches TRBD1 (6 bases). Germline assignment: CDR1 SNHLY and CDR2 FYNNEI. V was pared by 4 bases and J by 10 bases, with 11 bases between. The CDR3 contains 13 residues. Variable domain in full (rest from reference TRBV2 and TRBJ1-6): EPEVTQTPSHQVTQMGQEVILRCVPISNHLYFYWYRQILGQKVEFLVSFYNNEISEKSEIFDDQFSVERPDGSNFTLKIRSTKLEDSAMYFCASSVEGGSPLHFGNGTRLTVT.

The chain joins TRBV7-6 to TRBJ2-7; 7 positions match TRBD2. The CDR3 is 13 residues long. V lost 5 bases to trimming and J lost 4 bases; unmatched junction nucleotides: 5. Germline loops: CDR1 SGHVS, CDR2 FNYEAQ. Written as DNA, the CDR3 is TGTGCCAGCAGCCCTTCGGGGGGTTACGAGCAGTACTTC. It codes for CASSPSGGYEQYF.